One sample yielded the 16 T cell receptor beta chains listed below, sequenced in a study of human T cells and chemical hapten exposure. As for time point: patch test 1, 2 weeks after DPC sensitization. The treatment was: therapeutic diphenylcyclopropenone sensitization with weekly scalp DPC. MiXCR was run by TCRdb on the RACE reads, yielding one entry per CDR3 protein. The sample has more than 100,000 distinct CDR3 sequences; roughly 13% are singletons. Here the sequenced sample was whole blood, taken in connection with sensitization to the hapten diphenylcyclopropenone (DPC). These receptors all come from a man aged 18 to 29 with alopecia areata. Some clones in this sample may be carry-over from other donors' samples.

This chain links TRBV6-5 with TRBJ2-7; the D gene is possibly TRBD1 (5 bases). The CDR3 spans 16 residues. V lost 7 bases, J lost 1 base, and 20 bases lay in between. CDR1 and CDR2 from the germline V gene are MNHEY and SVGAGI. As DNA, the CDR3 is TGTGCCAGCACCTTCAGGTCTGGGGCCTTATCCTACGAGCAGTACTTC. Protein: CASTFRSGALSYEQYF.

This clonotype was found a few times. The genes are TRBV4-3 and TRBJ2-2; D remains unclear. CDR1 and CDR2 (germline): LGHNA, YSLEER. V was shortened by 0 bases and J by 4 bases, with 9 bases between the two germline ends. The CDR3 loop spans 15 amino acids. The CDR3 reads CASSQENQVTGELFF. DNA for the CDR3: TGCGCCAGCAGCCAAGAGAACCAAGTCACCGGGGAGCTGTTTTTT.

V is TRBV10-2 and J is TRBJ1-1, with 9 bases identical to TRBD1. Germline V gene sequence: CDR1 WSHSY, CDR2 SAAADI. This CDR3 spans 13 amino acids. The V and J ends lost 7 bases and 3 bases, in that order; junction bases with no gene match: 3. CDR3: CASKDRGYTEAFF. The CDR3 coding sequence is TGCGCCAGCAAGGACAGGGGTTACACTGAAGCTTTCTTT.

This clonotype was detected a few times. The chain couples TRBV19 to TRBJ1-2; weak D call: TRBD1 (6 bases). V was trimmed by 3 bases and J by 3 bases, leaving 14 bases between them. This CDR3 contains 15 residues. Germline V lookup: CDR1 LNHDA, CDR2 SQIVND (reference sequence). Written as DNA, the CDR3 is TGTGCCAGTAGTATCTCGGGACAAGGATACTATGGCTACACCTTC. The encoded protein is CASSISGQGYYGYTF.

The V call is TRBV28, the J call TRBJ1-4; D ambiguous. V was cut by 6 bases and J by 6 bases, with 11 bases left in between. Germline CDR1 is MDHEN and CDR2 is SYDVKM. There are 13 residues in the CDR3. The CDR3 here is CASRGVADEKLFF. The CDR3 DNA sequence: TGTGCCAGCAGGGGAGTTGCTGATGAAAAACTGTTTTTT.

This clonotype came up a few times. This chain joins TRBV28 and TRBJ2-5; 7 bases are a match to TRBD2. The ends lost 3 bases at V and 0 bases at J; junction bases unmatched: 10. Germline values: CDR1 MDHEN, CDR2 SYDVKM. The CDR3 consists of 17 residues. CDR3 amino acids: CASSLSEVRGDQETQYF. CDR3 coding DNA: TGTGCCAGCAGTTTGTCTGAAGTCCGGGGGGACCAAGAGACCCAGTACTTC.

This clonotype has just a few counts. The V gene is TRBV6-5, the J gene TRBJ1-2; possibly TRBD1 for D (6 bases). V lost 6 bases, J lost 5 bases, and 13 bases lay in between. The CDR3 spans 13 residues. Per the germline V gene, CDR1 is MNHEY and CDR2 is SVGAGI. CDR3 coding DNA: TGTGCCAGCAGAGGCACAGGGCCTTATGGCTACACCTTC. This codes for CASRGTGPYGYTF.

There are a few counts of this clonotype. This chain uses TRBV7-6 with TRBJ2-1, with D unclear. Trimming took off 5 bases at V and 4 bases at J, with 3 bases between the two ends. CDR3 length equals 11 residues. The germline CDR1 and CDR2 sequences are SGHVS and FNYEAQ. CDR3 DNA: TGTGCCAGCAGCCATTACAATGAGCAGTTCTTC. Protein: CASSHYNEQFF. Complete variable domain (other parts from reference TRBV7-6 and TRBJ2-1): GAGVSQSPRYKVTKRGQDVALRCDPISGHVSLYWYRQALGQGPEFLTYFNYEAQQDKSGLPNDRFSAERPEGSISTLTIQRTEQRDSAMYRCASSHYNEQFFGPGTRLTVL.

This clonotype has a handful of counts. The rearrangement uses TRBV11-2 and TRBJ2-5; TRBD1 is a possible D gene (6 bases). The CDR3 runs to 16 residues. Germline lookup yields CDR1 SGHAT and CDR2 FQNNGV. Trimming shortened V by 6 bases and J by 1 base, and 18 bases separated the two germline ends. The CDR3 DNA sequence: TGTGCCAGCAGTCCCGACTCAGAGGGGGTCCAAGAGACCCAGTACTTC. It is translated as CASSPDSEGVQETQYF.

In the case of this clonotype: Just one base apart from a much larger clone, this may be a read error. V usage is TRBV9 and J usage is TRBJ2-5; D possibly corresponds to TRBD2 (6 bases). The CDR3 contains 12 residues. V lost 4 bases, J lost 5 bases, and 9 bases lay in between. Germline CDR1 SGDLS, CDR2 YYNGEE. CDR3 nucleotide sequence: TGTGCCAGCAGCCGGGGGAGCGAGACCCAGTACTTC. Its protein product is CASSRGSETQYF.

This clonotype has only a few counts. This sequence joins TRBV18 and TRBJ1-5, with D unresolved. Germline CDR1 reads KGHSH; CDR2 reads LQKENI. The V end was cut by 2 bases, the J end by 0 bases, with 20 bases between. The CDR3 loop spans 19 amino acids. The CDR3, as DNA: TGTGCCAGCTCACCAAAGGGTCACACGGGCGCACGTAGCAATCAGCCCCAGCATTTT. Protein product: CASSPKGHTGARSNQPQHF.

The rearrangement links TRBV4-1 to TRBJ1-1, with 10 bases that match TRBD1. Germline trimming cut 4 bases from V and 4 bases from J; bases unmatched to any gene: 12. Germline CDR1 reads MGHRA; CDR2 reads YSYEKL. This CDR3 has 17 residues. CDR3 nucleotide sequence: TGCGCCAGCAGCCCTCATTTGGACAGGGGGGGATCCACTGAAGCTTTCTTT. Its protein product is CASSPHLDRGGSTEAFF.

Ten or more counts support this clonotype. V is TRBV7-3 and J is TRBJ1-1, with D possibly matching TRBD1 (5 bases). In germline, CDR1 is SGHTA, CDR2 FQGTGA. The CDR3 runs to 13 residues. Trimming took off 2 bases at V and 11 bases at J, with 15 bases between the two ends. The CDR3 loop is CASSLLRGSGAFF. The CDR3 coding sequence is TGTGCCAGCAGCTTATTAAGGGGATCTGGGGCTTTCTTT.

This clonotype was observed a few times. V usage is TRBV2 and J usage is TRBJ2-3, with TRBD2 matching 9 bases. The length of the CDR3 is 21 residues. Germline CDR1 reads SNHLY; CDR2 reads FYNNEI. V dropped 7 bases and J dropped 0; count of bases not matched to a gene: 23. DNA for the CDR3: TGTGCCAGCACCCGACCGACGACTAGCGGATACACCCGTGCTAGCACAGATACGCAGTATTTT. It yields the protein CASTRPTTSGYTRASTDTQYF.

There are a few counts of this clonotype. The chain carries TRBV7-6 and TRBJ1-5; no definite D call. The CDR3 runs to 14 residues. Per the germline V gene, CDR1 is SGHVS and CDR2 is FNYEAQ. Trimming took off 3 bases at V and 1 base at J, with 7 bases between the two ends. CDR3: CASSLAVSNQPQHF. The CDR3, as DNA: TGTGCCAGCAGCTTGGCCGTGAGCAATCAGCCCCAGCATTTT.

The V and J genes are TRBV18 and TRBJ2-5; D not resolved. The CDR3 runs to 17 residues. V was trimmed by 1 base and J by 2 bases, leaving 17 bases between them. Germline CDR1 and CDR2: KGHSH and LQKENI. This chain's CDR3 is CASSPRKSADGQETQYF. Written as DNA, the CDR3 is TGTGCCAGCTCACCACGGAAAAGCGCGGACGGACAAGAGACCCAGTACTTC.